Below, 20 T cell receptor beta chains from the same sample are listed, as sequenced in a study of cytomegalovirus exposure and HLA in healthy donors (dated by TCRdb to 2015 to 2018). The protocol used for the library was the immunoSEQ multiplex PCR assay. For the multiplex PCR, a mixture combining 60 forward primers for TCR Vbeta segments and 13 reverse primers for TCR Jbeta segments was used. TCRdb stores this immuneACCESS table with in-frame sequences only. Part of the clones is absent; in the studies checked, under half of the shortfall reflects unresolved V genes, and no reason is known for the rest. The sample data list more than 95,000 clones, and about three quarters of these were observed just once. The ten largest account for about 4% of the sample. Sequencing was performed on PBMCs. The receptors derive from a man under 40 in good health and CMV-seronegative.

This rearrangement joins TRBV5-1 to TRBJ1-2, with 9 bases matching TRBD1. Germline V gene sequence: CDR1 SGHRS, CDR2 YFSETQ. This CDR3 has 18 residues. Losses at the gene ends were 0 bases for V and 3 bases for J; bases not matched to a gene: 12. In DNA form, the CDR3 reads TGCGCCAGCAGCTTGGTGGCCCTAAACAGGGGGCTCGACTATGGCTACACCTTC. As protein: CASSLVALNRGLDYGYTF.

The chain couples TRBV5-6 to TRBJ1-2; D gene unclear. The CDR3 runs 13 residues. V was shortened by 0 bases and J by 3 bases, with 6 bases between the two germline ends. Germline V CDR1 and CDR2: SGHDT, YYEEEE. The CDR3 spells CASSLDSYYGYTF. The CDR3 region has the DNA TGTGCCAGCAGCTTGGACAGTTACTATGGCTACACCTTC.

Written as DNA, the CDR3 is TGTGCCAGCAGTGGCGGGACAGGTCGTCAGCCCCAGCATTTT. It yields the protein CASSGGTGRQPQHF. V is TRBV6-1 and J is TRBJ1-5; 8 bases match TRBD1. Germline CDR1 MNHNS, CDR2 SASEGT. J lost 6 bases, V lost 4 bases, and 5 bases had no gene match. The CDR3 loop spans 14 amino acids.

V usage is TRBV28 and J usage is TRBJ2-7; 12 bases agree with TRBD1. CDR3 length equals 15 residues. V gave up 2 bases and J gave up 6 bases; unmatched junction bases: 5. Per the germline V gene, CDR1 is MDHEN and CDR2 is SYDVKM. CDR3 sequence reads: CASSLAGTGGIEQYF. The CDR3 region has the DNA TGTGCCAGCAGTTTAGCCGGGACAGGGGGCATCGAGCAGTACTTC.

This clone was detected only a few times. Mismatch with germline at one junction end may stem from a read error. J is TRBJ2-2 and V is TRBV5-1; 7 nucleotides align to TRBD1. CDR1 is SGHRS, CDR2 YFSETQ, per germline. The CDR3 length is 15 residues. CDR3 coding DNA: TGCGCCAGCAGACCGGCTGTACGGACCACAGGGGAGCTGCTTTTT. Its translation is CASRPAVRTTGELLF.

This chain uses TRBV19 with TRBJ1-6, with D possibly matching TRBD1 (6 bases). Germline V gene lookup returns CDR1 LNHDA and CDR2 SQIVND (reference sequence). CDR3 size: 13 residues. The V end lost 3 bases, the J end lost 9 bases, and 9 bases lay between the germline ends. DNA of the CDR3: TGTGCCAGTAGTATGGGGGCGGCTTCACCCCTCCACTTT. It is translated as CASSMGAASPLHF.

The chain joins TRBV18 to TRBJ1-3; TRBD1 agrees at 7 bases. This CDR3 spans 16 amino acids. V lost 3 bases and J lost 0; bases outside the gene matches: 5. CDR1 and CDR2 (germline): KGHSH, LQKENI. This CDR3 reads CASSPGQVPSGNTIYF. CDR3 nucleotides: TGTGCCAGCTCACCTGGACAGGTTCCCTCTGGAAACACCATATATTTT.

This clone turned up a few times. The chain is built from TRBV5-4 and TRBJ2-7, with 13 bases aligning to TRBD2. This CDR3 comprises 18 residues. V shed 4 bases, J shed 2 bases, and the junction held 12 bases outside the gene matches. Germline V gene lookup returns CDR1 SGHNT and CDR2 YYREEE (reference sequence). For the CDR3, the DNA is TGTGCCAGCAGCGAAGGACTAGCGGGGGCCCTCTTTCCCTACGAGCAGTACTTC. Protein: CASSEGLAGALFPYEQYF.

J is TRBJ2-6 and V is TRBV27; TRBD2 agrees at 12 bases. V lost 3 bases to trimming and J lost 0 bases; unmatched junction nucleotides: 3. The CDR3 extends over 18 amino acids. Germline lookup yields CDR1 MNHEY and CDR2 SMNVEV (reference sequence). The CDR3: CASSFLAGGVSGANVLTF. The CDR3 nucleotides are TGTGCCAGCAGTTTCCTAGCGGGGGGGGTCTCTGGGGCCAACGTCCTGACTTTC.

In this sample, this clone turned up a few times. The rearrangement joins TRBV5-4 to TRBJ1-1, with a weak D call TRBD1 (5 bases). CDR1 and CDR2 from the germline V gene are SGHNT and YYREEE (reference sequence). Trimming removed 2 bases from V and 1 base from J, with 6 bases in between. This CDR3 region has 13 residues. The CDR3 sequence is CASSFDRNTEAFF. CDR3 DNA sequence: TGTGCCAGCAGCTTCGACAGGAACACTGAAGCTTTCTTT. Looking up the rest from reference TRBV5-4 and TRBJ1-1 gives the full variable domain: ETGVTQSPTHLIKTRGQQVTLRCSSQSGHNTVSWYQQALGQGPQFIFQYYREEENGRGNFPPRFSGLQFPNYSSELNVNALELDDSALYLCASSFDRNTEAFFGQGTRLTVV.

The chain has TRBV19 and TRBJ1-6; D remains unclear. V lost 2 bases, J lost 7 bases, and 18 bases lay in between. From germline, CDR1 is LNHDA and CDR2 SQIVND (reference sequence). The CDR3 length is 17 residues. The CDR3 loop is CASSINIGGDVNSPLHF. The CDR3 region has the DNA TGTGCCAGTAGTATAAACATTGGAGGCGACGTAAATTCACCCCTCCACTTT.

The chain has TRBV9 and TRBJ2-3; 7 nucleotides align to TRBD2. Looked up from germline, CDR1 is SGDLS and CDR2 is YYNGEE. Trimming removed 0 bases from V and 5 bases from J; junction bases left unmatched: 12. The CDR3 has 17 amino acids. Here the CDR3 reads CASSVGGGTPLEDTQYF. The CDR3, as DNA: TGTGCCAGCAGCGTAGGGGGGGGGACCCCTTTAGAAGATACGCAGTATTTT.

This clone has a handful of counts. V gene TRBV28 combines with J gene TRBJ2-1; 10 positions match TRBD2. Germline values: CDR1 MDHEN, CDR2 SYDVKM. The length of the CDR3 is 15 residues. The V segment lost 6 bases and the J segment 4 bases; nucleotides outside the gene matches: 6. The CDR3: CASRRGTSVYNEQFF. In DNA form, the CDR3 reads TGTGCCAGCAGACGCGGGACTAGCGTATACAATGAGCAGTTCTTC. Together with reference TRBV28 and TRBJ2-1, the CDR3 gives the full variable domain: DVKVTQSSRYLVKRTGEKVFLECVQDMDHENMFWYRQDPGLGLRLIYFSYDVKMKEKGDIPEGYSVSREKKERFSLILESASTNQTSMYLCASRRGTSVYNEQFFGPGTRLTVL.

This clone has only one observation. The genes are TRBV2 and TRBJ2-7; 8 bases are shared with TRBD2. Germline V gene lookup returns CDR1 SNHLY and CDR2 FYNNEI. V gave up 4 bases and J gave up 0 bases; unmatched junction bases: 17. This CDR3 comprises 19 residues. The CDR3 region has the DNA TGTGCCAGCAGTGTTGATCCCGGGGATCTGGCGGGGGGCTCCTACGAGCAGTACTTC. This gives the protein CASSVDPGDLAGGSYEQYF.

In its sample, this clone was seen once. This sequence joins TRBV10-2 and TRBJ2-2; D possibly corresponds to TRBD2 (6 bases). CDR3 length: 15 residues. Trimming cost V 5 bases and J 8 bases, with 18 bases left between them. CDR1 WSHSY and CDR2 SAAADI come from the germline V gene. The CDR3 bases are TGCGCCAGCAGTCCGGTGGACTACTTCACGGGGGAGCTGTTTTTT. It specifies CASSPVDYFTGELFF.

As concerns this clone: Additional DNA sequences in this sample encode the identical CDR3. The rearrangement uses TRBV7-2 and TRBJ1-2; D remains ambiguous. This CDR3 region has 15 residues. Germline V gives CDR1 SGHTA, CDR2 FQGNSA. Trimming cost V 2 bases and J 4 bases, with 14 bases left between them. The CDR3 is CASSLNPGVGYGYTF. DNA of the CDR3: TGTGCCAGCAGCTTAAATCCAGGCGTCGGCTATGGCTACACCTTC. The full variable domain, with the rest looked up from reference TRBV7-2 and TRBJ1-2, is GAGVSQSPSNKVTEKGKDVELRCDPISGHTALYWYRQSLGQGLEFLIYFQGNSAPDKSGLPSDRFSAERTGGSVSTLTIQRTQQEDSAVYLCASSLNPGVGYGYTFGSGTRLTVV.

This chain uses TRBV28 with TRBJ1-4, with 7 bases matching TRBD1. With V trimmed by 5 bases and J by 2 bases, 14 bases remained unmatched. The CDR3 runs 18 residues. The germline gives CDR1 MDHEN, CDR2 SYDVKM. Here the CDR3 reads CASSPRRDSGYTNEKLFF. The CDR3 bases are TGTGCCAGCAGTCCCCGTCGGGACAGTGGGTACACTAATGAAAAACTGTTTTTT. Looking up the rest from reference TRBV28 and TRBJ1-4 gives the full variable domain: DVKVTQSSRYLVKRTGEKVFLECVQDMDHENMFWYRQDPGLGLRLIYFSYDVKMKEKGDIPEGYSVSREKKERFSLILESASTNQTSMYLCASSPRRDSGYTNEKLFFGSGTQLSVL.

The chain employs TRBV7-2 and TRBJ2-5; D unresolved. The ends were cut back, 5 bases at V and 4 bases at J, with 11 bases in the middle. Germline CDR1 and CDR2: SGHTA and FQGNSA. This CDR3 has 13 residues. In DNA, the CDR3 is TGTGCCAGCAGCCTCCGCTATCGAGAGACCCAGTACTTC. It specifies CASSLRYRETQYF.

The chain couples TRBV7-6 to TRBJ1-4; possible D gene TRBD1, 5 bases. The V gene's germline CDR1 is SGHVS and CDR2 FNYEAQ. The CDR3 spans 13 residues. Trimming shortened V by 0 bases and J by 13 bases, and 12 bases separated the two germline ends. CDR3 loop: CASSLASAGRLFF. The CDR3 DNA sequence: TGTGCCAGCAGCTTAGCCTCGGCGGGGCGACTGTTTTTT.

The V call is TRBV9, the J call TRBJ2-3; tentatively, D is TRBD2 (7 bases). V was shortened by 7 bases and J by 8 bases, with 11 bases between the two germline ends. The germline V gene encodes CDR1 SGDLS and CDR2 YYNGEE. This CDR3 has 11 amino acids. The CDR3: CASGGAGTQYF. The CDR3 nucleotides are TGTGCCAGCGGGGGGGCGGGTACGCAGTATTTT.